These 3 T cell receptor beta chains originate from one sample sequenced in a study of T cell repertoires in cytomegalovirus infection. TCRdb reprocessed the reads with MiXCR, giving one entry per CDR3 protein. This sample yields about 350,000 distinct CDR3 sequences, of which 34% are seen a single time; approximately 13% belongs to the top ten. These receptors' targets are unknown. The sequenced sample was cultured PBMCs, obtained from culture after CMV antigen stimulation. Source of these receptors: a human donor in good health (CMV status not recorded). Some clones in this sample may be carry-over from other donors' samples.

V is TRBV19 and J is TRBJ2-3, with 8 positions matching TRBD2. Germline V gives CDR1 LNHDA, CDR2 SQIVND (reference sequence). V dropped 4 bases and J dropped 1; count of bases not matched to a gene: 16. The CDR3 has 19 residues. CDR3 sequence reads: CASSTRTGSLAVRTDTQYF. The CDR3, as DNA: TGTGCCAGTAGTACCCGAACAGGGTCACTAGCGGTTCGCACAGATACGCAGTATTTT. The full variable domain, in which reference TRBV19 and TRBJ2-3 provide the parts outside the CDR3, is DGGITQSPKYLFRKEGQNVTLSCEQNLNHDAMYWYRQDPGQGLRLIYYSQIVNDFQKGDIAEGYSVSREKKESFPLTVTSAQKNPTAFYLCASSTRTGSLAVRTDTQYFGPGTRLTVL.

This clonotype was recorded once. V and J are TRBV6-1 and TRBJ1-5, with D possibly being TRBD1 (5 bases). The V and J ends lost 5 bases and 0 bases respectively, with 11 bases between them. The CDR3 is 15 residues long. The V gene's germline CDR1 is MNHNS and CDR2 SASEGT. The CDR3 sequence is CASSPDSYSNQPQHF. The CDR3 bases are TGTGCCAGCAGTCCTGACAGCTATAGCAATCAGCCCCAGCATTTT.

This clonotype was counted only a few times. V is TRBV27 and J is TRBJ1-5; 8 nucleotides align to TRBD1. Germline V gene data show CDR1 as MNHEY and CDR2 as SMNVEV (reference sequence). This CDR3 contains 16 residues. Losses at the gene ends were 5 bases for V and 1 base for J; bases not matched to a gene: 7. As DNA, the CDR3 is TGTGCCAGCAGTACGACAGGGGATTGGAGCAATCAGCCCCAGCATTTT. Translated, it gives CASSTTGDWSNQPQHF.